The 16 T cell receptor beta chains listed next were all sequenced from one sample in a study of blood T cell repertoires in COVID-19. Clones were read by immunoSEQ multiplex PCR, and TCRdb kept only the in-frame ones, dropping some. The table shows roughly 260,000 clones, with about 87% occurring only once. The sequenced material came from peripheral blood. The receptors come from a woman aged 35 to 49 with acute or convalescent COVID-19.

The chain employs TRBV5-1 and TRBJ2-2; D not resolved. This CDR3 has 15 amino acids. In germline, CDR1 is SGHRS, CDR2 YFSETQ. V was trimmed by 1 base and J by 1 base, leaving 8 bases between them. CDR3 in amino acids: CASSLPSQNTGELFF. CDR3 nucleotides: TGCGCCAGCAGCTTGCCATCCCAGAACACCGGGGAGCTGTTTTTT.

The CDR3 region is CASSLNRGRREKLFF. CDR3 DNA sequence: TGTGCCAGCAGTTTAAACAGGGGGCGGCGGGAAAAACTGTTTTTT. The rearrangement joins TRBV6-5 to TRBJ1-4, with TRBD1 matching over 9 bases. V shed 4 bases and J 8 bases; nucleotides not matched to a gene: 8. Per the germline V gene, CDR1 is MNHEY and CDR2 is SVGAGI. The CDR3 has 15 amino acids.

The chain employs TRBV3-1 (or the pseudogene TRBV3-2) and TRBJ2-1, with TRBD2 matching over 8 bases. This CDR3 contains 16 residues. In germline, CDR1 is LGHDT, CDR2 YNNKEL (reference sequence). V lost 1 base, J lost 7 bases, and 9 bases stayed unmatched. The DNA for the CDR3 is TGTGCCAGCAGCCAAGCGAGCGGGGGCCCCGGGAATGAGCAGTTCTTC. It translates to CASSQASGGPGNEQFF.

This chain joins TRBV6-6 and TRBJ2-3; maybe TRBD1 (5 bases). The CDR3 contains 16 residues. Germline CDR1 reads MNHNY; CDR2 reads SVGAGI (reference sequence). Trimming stripped 2 bases from V and 1 base from J, with 13 bases between. CDR3 region: CASSYLQGGGTDTQYF. In nucleotides, the CDR3 is TGTGCCAGCAGTTACCTCCAGGGTGGGGGCACAGATACGCAGTATTTT.

This clone showed up just once. The V call is TRBV5-6, the J call TRBJ2-7; D perhaps matches TRBD2 (5 bases). V was trimmed by 3 bases and J by 3 bases, leaving 19 bases between them. The CDR3 length is 16 residues. Germline CDR1 reads SGHDT; CDR2 reads YYEEEE. The CDR3 coding sequence is TGTGCCAGCAGCTCGACCACTAGAGGCTTTGGCTACGAGCAGTACGTC. Residues: CASSSTTRGFGYEQYV.

J is TRBJ2-3 and V is TRBV3-1 (or the pseudogene TRBV3-2); D is perhaps TRBD1 (6 bases). Trimming removed 1 base from V and 8 bases from J, with 25 bases in between. The CDR3 runs 18 residues. CDR1 LGHDT and CDR2 YNNKEL come from the germline V gene (reference sequence). The CDR3 DNA follows: TGTGCCAGCAGCCAAGGATCTTCGGGACAAGCCACCATAGGTACGCAGTATTTT. Amino acids: CASSQGSSGQATIGTQYF.

The V call is TRBV19, the J call TRBJ1-5, with D unclear. This CDR3 has 16 amino acids. V was pared by 1 base and J by 7 bases, with 17 bases between. CDR1 and CDR2 from the germline V gene are LNHDA and SQIVND (reference sequence). The CDR3, as DNA: TGTGCCAGTAGTATAGTGAGGGCCCCCCGCGGCCAGCCCCAGCATTTT. Residues: CASSIVRAPRGQPQHF.

This clone was observed a single time. The rearrangement links TRBV4-1 to TRBJ2-5; the D gene is possibly TRBD1 (6 bases). The germline gives CDR1 MGHRA, CDR2 YSYEKL. The CDR3 runs to 14 residues. V lost 4 bases and J 4 bases, leaving 13 bases between the germline ends. The CDR3 protein is CASSLPGEVETQYF. CDR3 bases: TGCGCCAGCAGCCTTCCAGGGGAAGTAGAGACCCAGTACTTC.

The rearrangement uses TRBV11-1 and TRBJ1-2, with D tentatively TRBD1 (5 bases). V was shortened by 3 bases and J by 0 bases, with 8 bases between the two germline ends. CDR3 length: 14 amino acids. CDR1 and CDR2 from the germline V gene are SGHAT and FQDESV (reference sequence). The CDR3 here is CASSLGLANYGYTF. The CDR3 DNA reads TGTGCCAGCAGCTTGGGACTGGCTAACTATGGCTACACCTTC.

The J gene is TRBJ1-4, the V gene TRBV9, with 7 bases aligning to TRBD1. Germline V gene data show CDR1 as SGDLS and CDR2 as YYNGEE. With V trimmed by 2 bases and J by 8 bases, 9 bases remained unmatched. The CDR3 is 15 residues long. CDR3 DNA: TGTGCCAGCAGCGTTAATCGAGGGGGCCCGGAAAAACTGTTTTTT. Translation: CASSVNRGGPEKLFF.

The CDR3 is CASSLGQRESYNSPLHF. The CDR3 nucleotides are TGTGCCAGCAGCTTAGGGCAGAGGGAATCCTATAATTCACCCCTCCACTTT. This sequence joins TRBV7-8 and TRBJ1-6; D gene ambiguous. The V gene's germline CDR1 is SGHVS and CDR2 FQNEAQ. Trimming pared 1 base from V and 1 base from J, leaving 11 bases between. The CDR3 consists of 17 residues.

V is TRBV6-5 and J is TRBJ1-2, with D maybe TRBD1 (6 bases). The CDR3 has 14 residues. The ends were cut back, 7 bases at V and 3 bases at J, with 15 bases in the middle. CDR1 MNHEY and CDR2 SVGAGI come from the germline V gene. CDR3 protein: CASNPGQSYYGYTF. The CDR3 DNA reads as TGTGCCAGCAACCCAGGACAGTCATACTATGGCTACACCTTC.

The chain uses TRBV30 and TRBJ1-1, with a weak D call TRBD1 (6 bases). The CDR3 sequence is 15 residues long. Germline lookup yields CDR1 GTSNPN and CDR2 SVGIG (reference sequence). V lost 1 base, J lost 1 base, and 13 bases lay in between. The CDR3, as DNA: TGTGCCTGGAGTGCCGCGGACAGACCGAACACTGAAGCTTTCTTT. Amino acids: CAWSAADRPNTEAFF.

The chain carries TRBV5-1 and TRBJ1-3, with D perhaps TRBD1 (6 bases). The germline gives CDR1 SGHRS, CDR2 YFSETQ. V lost 2 bases and J lost 4, with 19 bases in between. The CDR3 extends over 17 amino acids. CDR3 residues: CASSLGGEPGKGNTIYF. The CDR3 DNA is TGCGCCAGCAGCTTAGGGGGGGAGCCAGGAAAAGGAAACACCATATATTTT.

The V and J genes are TRBV5-1 and TRBJ1-1; D is perhaps TRBD1 (5 bases). Germline-derived CDR1 and CDR2 are SGHRS and YFSETQ. The CDR3 has 11 amino acids. Between the trimmed V and J ends, which lost 4 bases and 11 bases, there was a span of 12 bases. In DNA, the CDR3 is TGCGCCAGCAGCCGGGGGAGTTATGCTTTCTTT. Its protein product is CASSRGSYAFF.

As concerns this clone: The same CDR3 arises from other DNA sequences in this sample as well. The CDR3, as DNA: TGTGCCAGCTCACCGGACAGGGGATATGGCTACACCTTC. This sequence encodes CASSPDRGYGYTF. The gene calls are TRBV18 and TRBJ1-2, with 9 bases aligning to TRBD1. Per the germline V gene, CDR1 is KGHSH and CDR2 is LQKENI. The CDR3 is 13 residues long. With 3 bases clipped from V and 5 bases from J, the junction kept 1 base outside the gene matches. The variable domain in full, with the rest retrieved from reference TRBV18 and TRBJ1-2, is NAGVMQNPRHLVRRRGQEARLRCSPMKGHSHVYWYRQLPEEGLKFMVYLQKENIIDESGMPKERFSAEFPKEGPSILRIQQVVRGDSAAYFCASSPDRGYGYTFGSGTRLTVV.